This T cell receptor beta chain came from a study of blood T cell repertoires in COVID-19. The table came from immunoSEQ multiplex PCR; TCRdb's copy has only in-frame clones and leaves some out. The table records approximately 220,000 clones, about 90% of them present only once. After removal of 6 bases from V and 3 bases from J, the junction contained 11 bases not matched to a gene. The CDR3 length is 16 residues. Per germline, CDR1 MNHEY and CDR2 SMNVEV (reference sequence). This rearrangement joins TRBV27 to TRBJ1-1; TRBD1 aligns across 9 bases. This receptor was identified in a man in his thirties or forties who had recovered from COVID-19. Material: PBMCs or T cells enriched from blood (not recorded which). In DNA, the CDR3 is TGTGCCAGCAGGCCGGGACAGGGTCGTGGGGACACTGAAGCTTTCTTT. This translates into CASRPGQGRGDTEAFF.